The entry below gives a single TCR beta chain sequence along with its context. Its target is not known. The data were obtained in a study of cytomegalovirus exposure and HLA in healthy donors. Study-level points and caveats: The study designated fewer than 200 TCR beta chains cytomegalovirus-associated.

The V end was cut by 5 bases, the J end by 6 bases, with 14 bases between. From germline, CDR1 is SGHTA and CDR2 FQGTGA. The CDR3 has 14 amino acids. PCR involved 60 Vbeta and 13 Jbeta primers. Generated by immunoSEQ multiplex PCR, the TCRdb table keeps only in-frame clones and is missing some. The table has 65,000 to 90,000 clones, 82% seen once. The chain uses TRBV7-3 and TRBJ2-1; no firm D call. The TCR comes from a man aged 18 to 30 in good health and CMV-seronegative. The material sequenced was PBMCs. DNA for the CDR3: TGTGCCAGCAGCCCGACACAAGTCTCCAATGAGCAGTTCTTC. Residues: CASSPTQVSNEQFF. Full variable domain (missing parts from reference TRBV7-3 and TRBJ2-1): GAGVSQTPSNKVTEKGKYVELRCDPISGHTALYWYRQSLGQGPEFLIYFQGTGAADDSGLPNDRFFAVRPEGSVSTLKIQRTERGDSAVYLCASSPTQVSNEQFFGPGTRLTVL.